The clone carrying this T cell receptor (delta chain) was found many times. As yet, its antigen is unknown. This sample stems from a study of γδ T cells in repeated Plasmodium falciparum infection. Study-wide background: Four controlled malaria infections with P. falciparum NF54 spanned 500 to 650 days. Malian repertoires were sampled cross-sectionally without transmission and longitudinally through febrile malaria. Study-wide results and caveats: Donors in Mali lived in a small rural village, largely one ethnic group.

TCRdb reanalyzed the multiplex PCR reads using CATT. This repertoire shows more than 45,000 delta-chain clones, 1.7% found once; its top ten account for 15%. The sequenced material came from gamma-delta T cells from blood. The receptor comes from a pool of human donors (malaria-infected and uninfected, not separated).

This CDR3 reads CALGERTFLGAYRSDKLIF. The CDR3 DNA follows: TGTGCTCTTGGGGAACGTACCTTCCTAGGGGCCTACCGGTCCGATAAACTCATCTTT. This sequence joins TRDV1 and TRDJ1; 8 positions match TRDD2. The CDR3 is 19 residues long. Germline CDR1 TSWWSYY, CDR2 QGS. J gave up 3 bases and V 1 base, and 16 bases lay outside the gene matches.